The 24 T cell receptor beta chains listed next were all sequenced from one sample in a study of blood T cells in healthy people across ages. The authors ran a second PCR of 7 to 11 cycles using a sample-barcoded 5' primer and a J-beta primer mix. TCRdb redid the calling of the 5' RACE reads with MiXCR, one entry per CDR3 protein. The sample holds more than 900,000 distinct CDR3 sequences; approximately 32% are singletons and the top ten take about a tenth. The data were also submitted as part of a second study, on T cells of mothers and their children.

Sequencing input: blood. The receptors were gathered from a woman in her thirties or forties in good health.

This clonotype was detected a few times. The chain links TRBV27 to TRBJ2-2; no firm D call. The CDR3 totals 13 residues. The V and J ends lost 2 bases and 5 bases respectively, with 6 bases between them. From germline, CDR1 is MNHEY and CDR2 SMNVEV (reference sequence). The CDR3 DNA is TGTGCCAGCAGTTTAAAGCTTACCGGGGAGCTGTTTTTT. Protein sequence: CASSLKLTGELFF.

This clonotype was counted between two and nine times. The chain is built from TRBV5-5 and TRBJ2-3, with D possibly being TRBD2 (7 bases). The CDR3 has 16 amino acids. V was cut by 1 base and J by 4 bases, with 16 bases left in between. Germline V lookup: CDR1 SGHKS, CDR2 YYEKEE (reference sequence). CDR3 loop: CASSLRGAAPADTQYF. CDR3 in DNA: TGTGCCAGCAGCTTGCGGGGGGCCGCCCCCGCAGATACGCAGTATTTT.

The CDR3 DNA is TGCGCCAGCAGCTTGGGAAAGTTGGAGCAGTTCTTC. Translation gives CASSLGKLEQFF. V and J are TRBV5-1 and TRBJ2-1; the D is unclear. Per germline, CDR1 SGHRS and CDR2 YFSETQ. V shed 0 bases and J shed 10 bases, with 8 bases lying between them. This CDR3 is built from 12 residues.

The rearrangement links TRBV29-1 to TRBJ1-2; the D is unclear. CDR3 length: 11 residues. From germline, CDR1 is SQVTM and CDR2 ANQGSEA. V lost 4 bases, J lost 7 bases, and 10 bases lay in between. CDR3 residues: CSVAFGSGYTF. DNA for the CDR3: TGCAGCGTTGCGTTTGGGAGTGGCTACACCTTC.

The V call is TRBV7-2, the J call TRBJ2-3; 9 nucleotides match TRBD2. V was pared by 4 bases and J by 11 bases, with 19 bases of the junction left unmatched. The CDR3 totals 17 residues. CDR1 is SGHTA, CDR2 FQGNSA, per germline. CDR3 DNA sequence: TGTGCCAGCAGCTCCGAGGCTCCTAGCGGGGTAATAGGTATGCAGTATTTT. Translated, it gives CASSSEAPSGVIGMQYF.

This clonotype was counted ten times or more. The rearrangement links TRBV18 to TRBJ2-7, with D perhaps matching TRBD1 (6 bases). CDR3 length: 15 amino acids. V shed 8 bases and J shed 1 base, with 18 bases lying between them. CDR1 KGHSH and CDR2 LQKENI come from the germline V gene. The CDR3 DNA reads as TGTGCCAGCAGCCCGCAAGGGGGATCGTCCTACGAGCAGTACTTC. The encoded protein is CASSPQGGSSYEQYF.

CDR3 in amino acids: CASSATFASYEQYF. The CDR3 region has the DNA TGTGCCAGCAGCGCAACCTTCGCGAGCTACGAGCAGTACTTC. The genes are TRBV7-6 and TRBJ2-7; no firm D call. Per germline, CDR1 SGHVS and CDR2 FNYEAQ. Deletions cut 5 bases from V and 3 bases from J, with 14 bases between. This CDR3 is 14 amino acids long. The whole variable domain, remainder taken from reference TRBV7-6 and TRBJ2-7, is GAGVSQSPRYKVTKRGQDVALRCDPISGHVSLYWYRQALGQGPEFLTYFNYEAQQDKSGLPNDRFSAERPEGSISTLTIQRTEQRDSAMYRCASSATFASYEQYFGPGTRLTVT.

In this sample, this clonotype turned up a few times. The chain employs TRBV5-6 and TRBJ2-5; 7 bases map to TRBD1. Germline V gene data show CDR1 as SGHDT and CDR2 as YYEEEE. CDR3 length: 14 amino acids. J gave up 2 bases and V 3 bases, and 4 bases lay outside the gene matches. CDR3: CASSSTTGQETQYF. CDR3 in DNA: TGTGCCAGCAGCTCCACGACAGGGCAAGAGACCCAGTACTTC.

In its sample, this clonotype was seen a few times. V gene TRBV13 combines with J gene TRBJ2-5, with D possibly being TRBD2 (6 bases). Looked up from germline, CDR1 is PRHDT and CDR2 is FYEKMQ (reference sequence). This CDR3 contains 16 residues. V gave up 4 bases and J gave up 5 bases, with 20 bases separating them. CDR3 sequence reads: CASSCHRLGYKETQYF. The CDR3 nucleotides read TGTGCCAGCAGCTGTCACCGACTAGGGTATAAGGAGACCCAGTACTTC.

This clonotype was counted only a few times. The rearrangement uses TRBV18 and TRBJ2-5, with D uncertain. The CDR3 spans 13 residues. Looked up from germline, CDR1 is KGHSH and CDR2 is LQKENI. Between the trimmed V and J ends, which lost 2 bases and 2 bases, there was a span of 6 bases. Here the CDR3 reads CASSPSQQETQYF. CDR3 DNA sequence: TGTGCCAGCTCACCATCCCAACAAGAGACCCAGTACTTC.

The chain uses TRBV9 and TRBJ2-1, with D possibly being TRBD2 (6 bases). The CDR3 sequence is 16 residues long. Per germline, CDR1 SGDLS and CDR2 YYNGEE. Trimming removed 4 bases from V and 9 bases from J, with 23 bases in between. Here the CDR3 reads CASSPRASVLVGEQFF. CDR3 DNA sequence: TGTGCCAGCAGCCCCCGGGCTAGCGTGCTTGTGGGTGAGCAGTTCTTC. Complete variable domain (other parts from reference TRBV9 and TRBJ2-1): DSGVTQTPKHLITATGQRVTLRCSPRSGDLSVYWYQQSLDQGLQFLIQYYNGEERAKGNILERFSAQQFPDLHSELNLSSLELGDSALYFCASSPRASVLVGEQFFGPGTRLTVL.

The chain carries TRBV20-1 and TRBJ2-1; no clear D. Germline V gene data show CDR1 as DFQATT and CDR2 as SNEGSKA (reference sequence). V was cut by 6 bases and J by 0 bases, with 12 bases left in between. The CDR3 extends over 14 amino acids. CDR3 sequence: CSALRSSSYNEQFF. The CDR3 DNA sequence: TGCAGTGCCCTCAGGTCGAGCTCCTACAATGAGCAGTTCTTC.

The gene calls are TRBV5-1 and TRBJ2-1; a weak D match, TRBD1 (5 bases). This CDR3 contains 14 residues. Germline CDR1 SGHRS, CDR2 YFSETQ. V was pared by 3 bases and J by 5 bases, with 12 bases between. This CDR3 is CASSWFSRDNEQFF. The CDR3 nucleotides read TGCGCCAGCAGCTGGTTTAGCAGGGACAATGAGCAGTTCTTC. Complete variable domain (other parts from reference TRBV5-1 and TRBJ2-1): KAGVTQTPRYLIKTRGQQVTLSCSPISGHRSVSWYQQTPGQGLQFLFEYFSETQRNKGNFPGRFSGRQFSNSRSEMNVSTLELGDSALYLCASSWFSRDNEQFFGPGTRLTVL.

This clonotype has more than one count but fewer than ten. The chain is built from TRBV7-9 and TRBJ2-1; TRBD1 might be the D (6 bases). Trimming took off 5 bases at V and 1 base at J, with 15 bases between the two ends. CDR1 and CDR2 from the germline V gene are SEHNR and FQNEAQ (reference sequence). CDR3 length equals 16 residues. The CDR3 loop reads CASSVRGGLSYNEQFF. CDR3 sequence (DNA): TGTGCCAGCAGCGTAAGAGGGGGTCTTTCCTACAATGAGCAGTTCTTC.

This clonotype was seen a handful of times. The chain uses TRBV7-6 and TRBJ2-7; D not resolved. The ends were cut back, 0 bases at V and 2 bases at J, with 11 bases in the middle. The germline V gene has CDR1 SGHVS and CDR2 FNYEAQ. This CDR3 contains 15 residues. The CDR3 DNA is TGTGCCAGCAGCTTAGCGGACGGCAGTCCCTACGAGCAGTACTTC. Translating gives CASSLADGSPYEQYF.

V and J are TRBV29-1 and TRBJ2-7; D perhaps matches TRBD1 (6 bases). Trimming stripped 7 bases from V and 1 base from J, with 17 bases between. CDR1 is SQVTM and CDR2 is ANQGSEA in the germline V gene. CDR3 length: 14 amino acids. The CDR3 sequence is CSAAGGTSSYEQYF. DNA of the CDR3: TGCAGCGCAGCTGGGGGCACTTCATCCTACGAGCAGTACTTC.

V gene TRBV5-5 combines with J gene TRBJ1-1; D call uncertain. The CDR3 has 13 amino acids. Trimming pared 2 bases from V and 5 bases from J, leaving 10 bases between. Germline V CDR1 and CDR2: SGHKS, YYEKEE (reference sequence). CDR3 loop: CASSFTPWTEAFF. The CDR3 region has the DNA TGTGCCAGCAGCTTTACACCCTGGACTGAAGCTTTCTTT.

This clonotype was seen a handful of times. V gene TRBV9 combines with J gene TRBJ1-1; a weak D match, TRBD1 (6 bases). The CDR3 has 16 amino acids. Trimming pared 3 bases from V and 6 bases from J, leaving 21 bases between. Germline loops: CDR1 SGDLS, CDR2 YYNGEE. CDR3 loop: CASSEDSGTLAAEAFF. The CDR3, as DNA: TGTGCCAGCAGCGAAGATTCCGGGACACTGGCGGCTGAAGCTTTCTTT.

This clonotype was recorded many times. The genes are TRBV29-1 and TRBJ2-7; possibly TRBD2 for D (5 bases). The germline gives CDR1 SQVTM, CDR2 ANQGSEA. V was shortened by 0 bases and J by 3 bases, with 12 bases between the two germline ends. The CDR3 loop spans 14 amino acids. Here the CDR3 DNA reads TGCAGCGTTGAAGAACCGGACTCTTTCTACGAGCAGTACTTC. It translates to CSVEEPDSFYEQYF.

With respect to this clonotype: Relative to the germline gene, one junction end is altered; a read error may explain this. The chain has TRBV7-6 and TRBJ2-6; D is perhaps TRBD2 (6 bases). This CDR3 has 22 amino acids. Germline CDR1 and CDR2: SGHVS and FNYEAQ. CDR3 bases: TGTGCCAGCAGCTTAAGTCACCCACAAGGCCGGCGGGGTGCGACTGGGACCAACGTCCTGACTTTC. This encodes CASSLSHPQGRRGATGTNVLTF.

The CDR3 is CASSELGTGVGPSHEQYF. CDR3 coding DNA: TGTGCCAGCAGTGAACTAGGGACAGGAGTCGGTCCTTCCCACGAGCAGTACTTC. J is TRBJ2-7 and V is TRBV2, with 8 bases fitting TRBD1. The CDR3 totals 18 residues. Germline values: CDR1 SNHLY, CDR2 FYNNEI. The V gene end was trimmed by 2 bases and the J gene end by 5 bases; junction bases not matched to a gene: 17.

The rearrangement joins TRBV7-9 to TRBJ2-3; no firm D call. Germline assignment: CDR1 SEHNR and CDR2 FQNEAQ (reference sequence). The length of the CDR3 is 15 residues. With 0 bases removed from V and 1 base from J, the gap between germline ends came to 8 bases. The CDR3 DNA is TGTGCCAGCAGCTTAGCCCTTAGCCGCACAGATACGCAGTATTTT. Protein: CASSLALSRTDTQYF.

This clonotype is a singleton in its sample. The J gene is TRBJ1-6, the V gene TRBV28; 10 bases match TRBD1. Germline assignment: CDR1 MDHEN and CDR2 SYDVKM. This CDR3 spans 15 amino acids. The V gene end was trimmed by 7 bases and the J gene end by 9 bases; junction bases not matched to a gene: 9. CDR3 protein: CASTRTGTGVSPLHF. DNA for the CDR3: TGTGCCAGCACGCGAACAGGGACAGGGGTTTCACCCCTCCACTTT.

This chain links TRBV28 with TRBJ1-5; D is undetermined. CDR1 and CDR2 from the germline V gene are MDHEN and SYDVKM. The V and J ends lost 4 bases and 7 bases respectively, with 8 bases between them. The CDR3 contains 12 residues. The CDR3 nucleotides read TGTGCCAGCAGTTCCCAGTTCCAGCCCCAGCATTTT. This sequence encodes CASSSQFQPQHF.